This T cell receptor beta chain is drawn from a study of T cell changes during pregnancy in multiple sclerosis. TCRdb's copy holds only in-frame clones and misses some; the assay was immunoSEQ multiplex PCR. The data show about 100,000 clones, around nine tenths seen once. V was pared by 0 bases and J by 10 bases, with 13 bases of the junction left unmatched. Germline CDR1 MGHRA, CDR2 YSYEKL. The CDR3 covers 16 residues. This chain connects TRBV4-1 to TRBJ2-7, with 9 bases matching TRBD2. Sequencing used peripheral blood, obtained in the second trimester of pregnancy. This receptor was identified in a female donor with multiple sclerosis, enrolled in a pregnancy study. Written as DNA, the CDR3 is TGCGCCAGCAGCCAAGATTTCGGGCTAGCGGGGTCGGAACAGTACTTC. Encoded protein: CASSQDFGLAGSEQYF.